The 21 T cell receptor beta chains below were found in one sample sequenced in a study of blood T cell repertoires in COVID-19. Sequenced by immunoSEQ multiplex PCR; TCRdb stores in-frame clones only, minus some. The table shows about 120,000 clones, with less than 95% occurring only once. The sequenced sample consisted of peripheral blood. The receptors derive from a human donor with active COVID-19. The donor label of this sample is uncertain.

This chain uses TRBV13 with TRBJ2-7, with 10 bases that match TRBD1. The V gene end was trimmed by 2 bases and the J gene end by 1 base; junction bases not matched to a gene: 5. This CDR3 has 16 amino acids. Germline V gene data show CDR1 as PRHDT and CDR2 as FYEKMQ (reference sequence). CDR3 nucleotides: TGTGCCAGCAGCTTAACCGGGACAGGGGTTTCCTACGAGCAGTACTTC. It yields the protein CASSLTGTGVSYEQYF.

The CDR3, as DNA: TGTGCCAGCAGCCAAGGCGCTGGGACTGGAGCGGGGGGTACCCAGTACTTC. Translation: CASSQGAGTGAGGTQYF. This chain connects TRBV3-1 (or the pseudogene TRBV3-2) to TRBJ2-5, with TRBD2 matching 9 bases. Looked up from germline, CDR1 is LGHDT and CDR2 is YNNKEL (reference sequence). The CDR3 is made up of 17 amino acids. V lost 1 base, J lost 8 bases, and 14 bases stayed unmatched.

V and J are TRBV6-2 or TRBV6-3 and TRBJ2-7; D may be TRBD2 (5 bases). This CDR3 region has 14 residues. Trimming stripped 1 base from V and 4 bases from J, with 11 bases between. From germline, CDR1 is MNHEY and CDR2 SVGEGT. The CDR3 sequence: CASSYFAGVYEQYF. CDR3 nucleotide sequence: TGTGCCAGCAGTTACTTTGCGGGCGTATACGAGCAGTACTTC.

This chain connects TRBV27 to TRBJ2-1; 11 bases map to TRBD2. The trim removed 4 bases at V and 8 bases at J, leaving 7 bases unmatched. The CDR3 sequence is 15 residues long. The V gene's germline CDR1 is MNHEY and CDR2 SMNVEV (reference sequence). This CDR3 is CASSSRLAGLDEQFF. Here the CDR3 DNA reads TGTGCCAGCAGTTCGCGACTAGCGGGGTTGGATGAGCAGTTCTTC.

The genes are TRBV21-1 and TRBJ1-3; TRBD1 was called by the table and not checked on the DNA. TRBV21-1 is flagged as a pseudogene. The CDR3 has 19 amino acids. CDR3 region: CASSKGTAGPKDSGNTIYF. The CDR3 bases are TGTGCCAGCAGCAAAGGGACAGCCGGCCCAAAGGACTCTGGAAACACCATATATTTT.

This clone was observed once. The V and J genes are TRBV6-5 and TRBJ1-5; 7 bases match TRBD1. From germline, CDR1 is MNHEY and CDR2 SVGAGI. V lost 5 bases and J lost 5; bases outside the gene matches: 0. The CDR3 covers 12 residues. This CDR3 reads CASSTGDQPQHF. The CDR3, as DNA: TGTGCCAGCAGTACAGGGGATCAGCCCCAGCATTTT.

This chain joins TRBV24-1 and TRBJ2-5; 8 bases agree with TRBD1. The CDR3 loop spans 14 amino acids. The V segment lost 5 bases and the J segment 2 bases; nucleotides outside the gene matches: 3. Germline CDR1 is KGHDR and CDR2 is SFDVKD. The CDR3 DNA is TGTGCCACCAGTGGGGGGACAGGTCAAGAGACCCAGTACTTC. Translation: CATSGGTGQETQYF.

V gene TRBV7-8 combines with J gene TRBJ2-6; TRBD1 might be the D (6 bases). Per germline, CDR1 SGHVS and CDR2 FQNEAQ. Trimming shortened V by 4 bases and J by 2 bases, and 15 bases separated the two germline ends. The CDR3 length is 17 residues. The chain's CDR3 is CASSSVDSRAGANVLTF. CDR3 sequence (DNA): TGTGCCAGCAGCTCTGTGGACAGCCGGGCTGGGGCCAACGTCCTGACTTTC.

The rearrangement uses TRBV6-5 and TRBJ2-3, with D perhaps matching TRBD1 (6 bases). The CDR3 is 14 amino acids. The germline V gene encodes CDR1 MNHEY and CDR2 SVGAGI. Trimming took 6 bases from V and 3 from J, leaving 13 bases between them. CDR3 bases: TGTGCCAGCAGAAAACAGGGTGAAACAGATACGCAGTATTTT. Translating it yields CASRKQGETDTQYF.

The chain joins TRBV6-2 or TRBV6-3 to TRBJ1-1; D unclear. The germline CDR1 and CDR2 sequences are MNHEY and SVGEGT. The CDR3 loop spans 14 amino acids. V was clipped by 0 bases and J by 8 bases, with 13 bases between them. CDR3 sequence: CASSYSSSNREAFF. As DNA, the CDR3 is TGTGCCAGCAGTTACTCGAGCTCGAATCGAGAAGCTTTCTTT.

The chain links TRBV5-5 to TRBJ2-7; TRBD2 aligns across 10 bases. The CDR3 is made up of 14 amino acids. Germline V lookup: CDR1 SGHKS, CDR2 YYEKEE (reference sequence). The V segment lost 1 base and the J segment 7 bases; nucleotides outside the gene matches: 5. The CDR3 bases are TGTGCCAGCAGCTTGTCAGCGGGGGGGCCTGAGCAGTACTTC. Its protein is CASSLSAGGPEQYF.

The V call is TRBV7-8, the J call TRBJ1-1; TRBD1 aligns across 8 bases. The CDR3 length is 15 residues. V lost 0 bases and J lost 7; bases outside the gene matches: 7. CDR1 is SGHVS and CDR2 is FQNEAQ in the germline V gene. CDR3 in DNA: TGTGCCAGCAGCTTAGCCGGGACAGGAAGCCTTGAAGCTTTCTTT. Translating gives CASSLAGTGSLEAFF.

The J gene is TRBJ1-4, the V gene TRBV28; TRBD1 is a possible D gene (6 bases). The germline V gene has CDR1 MDHEN and CDR2 SYDVKM. CDR3 length: 14 amino acids. Trimming pared 6 bases from V and 7 bases from J, leaving 15 bases between. This CDR3 reads CASRYGGQGEKLFF. The CDR3 nucleotides read TGTGCCAGCAGATACGGGGGGCAGGGTGAAAAACTGTTTTTT.

The genes are TRBV10-2 and TRBJ2-1; D is undetermined. CDR1 WSHSY and CDR2 SAAADI come from the germline V gene. This CDR3 comprises 14 residues. Trimming removed 7 bases at V and 8 bases at J, with 18 bases between. The CDR3 nucleotides read TGCGCCAGCAAGTTGGCCCCCGCTGATGATGAGCAGTTCTTC. Protein sequence: CASKLAPADDEQFF.

The V and J genes are TRBV13 and TRBJ1-1; D is unclear. The germline gives CDR1 PRHDT, CDR2 FYEKMQ (reference sequence). The V and J ends lost 5 bases and 2 bases respectively, with 9 bases between them. The CDR3 spans 13 residues. The CDR3 bases are TGTGCCAGCAGCGCCCGGGAAAACACTGAAGCTTTCTTT. Protein sequence: CASSARENTEAFF.

This clone was observed a few times. The gene calls are TRBV12-5 and TRBJ2-1, with D unresolved. The CDR3 runs to 11 residues. Germline V gene data show CDR1 as LGHNT and CDR2 as FRNRAP. Trimming removed 3 bases at V and 6 bases at J, with 3 bases between. Here the CDR3 DNA reads TGTGCTAGTGGTTTTAGCAATGAGCAGTTCTTC. This sequence encodes CASGFSNEQFF.

This CDR3 reads CASSLGFQGIQETQYF. The CDR3, as DNA: TGTGCCAGCAGCTTGGGTTTTCAGGGAATCCAAGAGACCCAGTACTTC. This chain joins TRBV5-4 and TRBJ2-5; D may be TRBD1 (5 bases). The CDR3 sequence is 16 residues long. V lost 0 bases and J lost 1, with 13 bases in between. CDR1 SGHNT and CDR2 YYREEE come from the germline V gene (reference sequence).

V and J are TRBV21-1 and TRBJ2-3; the table's D call TRBD1 went unverified against the DNA. TRBV21-1 has pseudogene status. This CDR3 has 16 amino acids. As DNA, the CDR3 is TGTGCCAGCAATTCTTGGCCAGGGGTATTCTTAAATACGCAGTATTTT. It encodes CASNSWPGVFLNTQYF.

The chain combines TRBV6-6 with TRBJ2-7, with 10 bases identical to TRBD2. In germline, CDR1 is MNHNY, CDR2 SVGAGI (reference sequence). CDR3 size: 15 residues. V lost 5 bases, J lost 5 bases, and 9 bases stayed unmatched. CDR3 loop: CASSSPAGGLHEQYF. The CDR3 DNA follows: TGTGCCAGCAGTAGCCCAGCGGGGGGGCTTCACGAGCAGTACTTC.

V usage is TRBV18 and J usage is TRBJ2-5; D is undetermined. Germline V gene data show CDR1 as KGHSH and CDR2 as LQKENI. The ends were cut back, 1 base at V and 2 bases at J, with 5 bases in the middle. The CDR3 length is 13 residues. CDR3 sequence: CASSPQSQETQYF. As DNA, the CDR3 is TGTGCCAGCTCACCACAATCGCAAGAGACCCAGTACTTC. Drawing the rest from reference TRBV18 and TRBJ2-5, the complete variable domain is NAGVMQNPRHLVRRRGQEARLRCSPMKGHSHVYWYRQLPEEGLKFMVYLQKENIIDESGMPKERFSAEFPKEGPSILRIQQVVRGDSAAYFCASSPQSQETQYFGPGTRLLVL.

This clone was counted between two and nine times. The chain carries TRBV5-5 and TRBJ2-3; 14 bases are a match to TRBD2. The V gene's germline CDR1 is SGHKS and CDR2 YYEKEE (reference sequence). V shed 3 bases and J 3 bases; nucleotides not matched to a gene: 3. The CDR3 has 16 residues. Written as DNA, the CDR3 is TGTGCCAGCAGCTCCGGACTAGCGGGGGGAACAGATACGCAGTATTTT. Encoded protein: CASSSGLAGGTDTQYF. The full variable domain, completed using reference TRBV5-5 and TRBJ2-3, is DAGVTQSPTHLIKTRGQQVTLRCSPISGHKSVSWYQQVLGQGPQFIFQYYEKEERGRGNFPDRFSARQFPNYSSELNVNALLLGDSALYLCASSSGLAGGTDTQYFGPGTRLTVL.